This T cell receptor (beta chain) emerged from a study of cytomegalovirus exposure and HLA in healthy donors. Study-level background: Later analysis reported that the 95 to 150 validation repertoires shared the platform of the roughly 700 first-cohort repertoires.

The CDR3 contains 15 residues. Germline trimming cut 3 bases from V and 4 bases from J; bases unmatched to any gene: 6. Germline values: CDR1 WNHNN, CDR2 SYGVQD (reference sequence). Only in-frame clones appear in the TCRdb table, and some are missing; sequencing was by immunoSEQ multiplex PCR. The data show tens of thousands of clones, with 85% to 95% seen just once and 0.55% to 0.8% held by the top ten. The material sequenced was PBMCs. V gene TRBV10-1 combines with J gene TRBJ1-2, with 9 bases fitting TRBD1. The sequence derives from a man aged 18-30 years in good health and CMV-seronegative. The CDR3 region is CASSDHRGHTYGYTF. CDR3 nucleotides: TGCGCCAGCAGTGATCACAGGGGGCATACCTATGGCTACACCTTC.